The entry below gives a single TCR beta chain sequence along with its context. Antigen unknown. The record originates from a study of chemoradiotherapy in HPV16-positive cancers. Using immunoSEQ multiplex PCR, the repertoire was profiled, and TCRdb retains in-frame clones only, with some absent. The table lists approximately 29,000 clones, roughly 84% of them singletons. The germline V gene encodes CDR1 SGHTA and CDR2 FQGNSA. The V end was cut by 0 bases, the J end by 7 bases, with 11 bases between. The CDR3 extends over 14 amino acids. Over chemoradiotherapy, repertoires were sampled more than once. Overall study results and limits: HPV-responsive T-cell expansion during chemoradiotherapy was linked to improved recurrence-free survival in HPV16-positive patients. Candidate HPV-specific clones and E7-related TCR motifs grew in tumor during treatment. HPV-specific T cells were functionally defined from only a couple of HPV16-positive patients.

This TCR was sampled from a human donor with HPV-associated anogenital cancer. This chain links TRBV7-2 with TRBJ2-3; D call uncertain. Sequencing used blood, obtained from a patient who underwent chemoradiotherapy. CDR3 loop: CASSLAAGTHTQYF. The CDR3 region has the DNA TGTGCCAGCAGCTTAGCGGCAGGAACCCATACGCAGTATTTT.